Listed here are 13 T cell receptor beta chains from one sample, sequenced in a study of CD8+CD57+ T cells in acquired aplastic anemia. The sequenced patients had an expansion of CD8+CD57+ cells seen by flow cytometry. Profiling that covered TCR beta VDJ and CDR3 relied on genomic DNA as its template. MiXCR, run by TCRdb on the reads, gives a single entry per CDR3 protein. This table has 150,000 to 200,000 distinct CDR3 sequences, around half appearing once. Sequenced: sorted CD4+, CD8+, or CD8+CD57+ T cells (not recorded which) from PBMCs. These receptors were taken from a human donor with aplastic anemia.

The chain recombines TRBV25-1 with TRBJ1-1, with TRBD1 as a possible D gene (6 bases). In germline, CDR1 is MGHDK, CDR2 SYGVNS. The V and J ends lost 7 bases and 2 bases respectively, with 14 bases between them. The CDR3 consists of 14 residues. CDR3 sequence: CASTQGGGNTEAFF. CDR3 DNA sequence: TGTGCCAGCACCCAAGGAGGGGGAAACACTGAAGCTTTCTTT.

The CDR3 is CASSPQAGGEPAKNIQYF. For the CDR3, the DNA is TGTGCCAGCAGCCCCCAGGCAGGGGGGGAACCAGCCAAAAACATTCAGTACTTC. This rearrangement joins TRBV9 to TRBJ2-4; D might be TRBD1 or TRBD2, each matching 7 bases. Germline CDR1 is SGDLS and CDR2 is YYNGEE. The length of the CDR3 is 18 residues. Between the trimmed V and J ends, which lost 4 bases and 0 bases, there was a span of 20 bases. The whole variable domain, filled in from reference TRBV9 and TRBJ2-4, reads DSGVTQTPKHLITATGQRVTLRCSPRSGDLSVYWYQQSLDQGLQFLIQYYNGEERAKGNILERFSAQQFPDLHSELNLSSLELGDSALYFCASSPQAGGEPAKNIQYFGAGTRLSVL.

This clonotype was seen more than once but under ten times. The rearrangement joins TRBV7-9 to TRBJ2-7; the D is unclear. The CDR3 contains 11 residues. The ends were cut back, 3 bases at V and 6 bases at J, with 6 bases in the middle. Germline CDR1 reads SEHNR; CDR2 reads FQNEAQ (reference sequence). CDR3 residues: CASSFKGEQYF. CDR3 nucleotides: TGTGCCAGCAGCTTTAAAGGCGAGCAGTACTTC.

This clonotype appeared a few times. The chain links TRBV20-1 to TRBJ2-7, with D perhaps matching TRBD1 (6 bases). Trimming removed 0 bases from V and 2 bases from J, with 14 bases in between. Germline lookup yields CDR1 DFQATT and CDR2 SNEGSKA (reference sequence). This CDR3 is 15 amino acids long. CDR3 bases: TGCAGTGCTAGAGATCCCGGCAGGGGAACCTACGAGCAGTACTTC. Protein sequence: CSARDPGRGTYEQYF.

The J gene is TRBJ2-1, the V gene TRBV14; D unresolved. V shed 0 bases and J shed 9 bases, with 12 bases lying between them. The CDR3 loop spans 14 amino acids. CDR1 and CDR2 from the germline V gene are SGHDN and FVKESK. CDR3 in DNA: TGTGCCAGCAGCCAAGAGAGTACTCTAGGTGAGCAGTTCTTC. Residues: CASSQESTLGEQFF.

The V and J genes are TRBV7-3 and TRBJ1-1; D call uncertain. The germline V gene encodes CDR1 SGHTA and CDR2 FQGTGA. V was trimmed by 5 bases and J by 4 bases, leaving 11 bases between them. There are 13 residues in the CDR3. In DNA, the CDR3 is TGTGCCAGCAGCCCATCACAAGGCACTGAAGCTTTCTTT. Translating it yields CASSPSQGTEAFF.

V usage is TRBV7-2 and J usage is TRBJ2-3; D gene unclear. The CDR3 consists of 13 residues. V was clipped by 1 base and J by 6 bases, with 8 bases between them. In germline, CDR1 is SGHTA, CDR2 FQGNSA. DNA for the CDR3: TGTGCCAGCAGCTTAGAGTTGCTGGATACGCAGTATTTT. Its translation: CASSLELLDTQYF.

The chain recombines TRBV19 with TRBJ2-2, with 8 bases fitting TRBD1. The CDR3 consists of 14 residues. CDR1 is LNHDA and CDR2 is SQIVND in the germline V gene (reference sequence). The V and J ends lost 7 bases and 4 bases, in that order; junction bases with no gene match: 5. This CDR3 is CASIQGAGTGELFF. Written as DNA, the CDR3 is TGTGCCAGTATTCAGGGGGCGGGCACCGGGGAGCTGTTTTTT.

This clonotype came up many times. The V call is TRBV12-3 or TRBV12-4, the J call TRBJ1-1; possible D gene TRBD1, 5 bases. V was trimmed by 5 bases and J by 0 bases, leaving 10 bases between them. The CDR3 totals 14 residues. The CDR3 region has the DNA TGTGCCAGCAGTGCTGGACAAGTGAACACTGAAGCTTTCTTT. It yields the protein CASSAGQVNTEAFF.

This clonotype was observed many times. The gene calls are TRBV19 and TRBJ2-5; a weak D match, TRBD1 (6 bases). This CDR3 has 14 residues. The V gene's germline CDR1 is LNHDA and CDR2 SQIVND (reference sequence). Trimming cost V 11 bases and J 4 bases, with 20 bases left between them. The CDR3 bases are TGTGCCTCCCTCCGACCAGGGGTGGGAGAGACCCAGTACTTC. It translates to CASLRPGVGETQYF.

This clonotype was observed at least ten times. This chain links TRBV7-9 with TRBJ2-4, with D perhaps TRBD2 (5 bases). The CDR3 has 14 residues. Germline V lookup: CDR1 SEHNR, CDR2 FQNEAQ (reference sequence). The V end lost 4 bases, the J end lost 7 bases, and 14 bases lay between the germline ends. The CDR3 sequence is CASSSFSSGNIQYF. The CDR3 region has the DNA TGTGCCAGCAGCTCCTTTTCATCGGGGAACATTCAGTACTTC.

The CDR3 loop is CASSEGLAGAGYEQYF. The CDR3 DNA sequence: TGCGCCAGCAGTGAGGGACTAGCGGGGGCCGGGTACGAGCAGTACTTC. The V call is TRBV10-1, the J call TRBJ2-7; 13 nucleotides align to TRBD2. The V and J ends lost 2 bases and 4 bases, in that order; junction bases with no gene match: 5. From germline, CDR1 is WNHNN and CDR2 SYGVQD (reference sequence). The CDR3 has 16 residues.

The V and J genes are TRBV6-2 or TRBV6-3 and TRBJ2-2, with 14 bases aligning to TRBD2. Trimming at V came to 2 bases and at J to 5 bases, leaving 4 bases not matched to a gene. Looked up from germline, CDR1 is MNHEY and CDR2 is SVGEGT. The CDR3 runs to 17 residues. The CDR3 protein is CASSYPGLAGDTGELFF. The CDR3 nucleotides are TGTGCCAGCAGTTACCCGGGACTAGCGGGGGATACCGGGGAGCTGTTTTTT.